One and the same sample provided the 5 T cell receptor beta chains below, sequenced in a study of blood T cell repertoires in COVID-19. The repertoire was sequenced with immunoSEQ multiplex PCR; TCRdb's copy has only in-frame clones and lacks some. The sample yields roughly 190,000 clones, around 82% seen once. What was sequenced was PBMCs or T cells enriched from blood (not recorded which). All receptors derive from a woman aged 55-70 years with acute COVID-19.

The rearrangement links TRBV28 to TRBJ2-2, with 9 positions matching TRBD1. Unmatched junction bases numbered 3, after V lost 2 bases and J lost 5 bases. This CDR3 is 15 amino acids long. CDR1 is MDHEN, CDR2 SYDVKM, per germline. DNA of the CDR3: TGTGCCAGCAGTTTAGGGGACAGGGAGACCGGGGAGCTGTTTTTT. It codes for CASSLGDRETGELFF.

This clone was detected only a few times. The chain recombines TRBV4-1 with TRBJ1-2; 9 bases align to TRBD1. CDR1 and CDR2 from the germline V gene are MGHRA and YSYEKL. With V trimmed by 1 base and J by 6 bases, 9 bases remained unmatched. This CDR3 comprises 16 residues. The DNA for the CDR3 is TGCGCCAGCAGCCAAGTAAACACAGGGGGCAGGAATGGCTACACCTTC. Residues: CASSQVNTGGRNGYTF.

The CDR3 sequence: CASTRSPHRVEPQHF. The CDR3 DNA follows: TGTGCCAGTACCCGTTCCCCCCACAGGGTAGAGCCCCAGCATTTT. The rearrangement uses TRBV19 and TRBJ1-5; TRBD1 might be the D (6 bases). Trimming removed 7 bases from V and 8 bases from J, with 21 bases in between. CDR3 length equals 15 residues. In germline, CDR1 is LNHDA, CDR2 SQIVND (reference sequence).

This clone was seen a few times. This chain joins TRBV7-2 and TRBJ1-2; 8 positions match TRBD1. This CDR3 spans 14 amino acids. V lost 8 bases and J lost 4; bases outside the gene matches: 9. Germline V CDR1 and CDR2: SGHTA, FQGNSA. Here the CDR3 DNA reads TGTGCCAGCTACCCCGATGACAGGGGCTATGGCTACACCTTC. This codes for CASYPDDRGYGYTF.

V gene TRBV6-5 combines with J gene TRBJ1-1, with D possibly matching TRBD1 (5 bases). This CDR3 comprises 12 residues. Deletions cut 2 bases from V and 10 bases from J, with 11 bases between. The germline V gene encodes CDR1 MNHEY and CDR2 SVGAGI. CDR3 bases: TGTGCCAGCAGTTACGGGGGGGGACGAGCTTTCTTT. This sequence encodes CASSYGGGRAFF.